This TCR beta chain was profiled in a study of blood T cells in healthy people across ages. Together with a sample-barcoded 5' primer, a J-beta primer mix was included in a second PCR lasting roughly 6 to 12 cycles. TCRdb reanalysed the 5' RACE reads using MiXCR and keeps one entry per CDR3 protein. The top ten hold approximately 10% of the sample, which has 750,000 to 950,000 distinct CDR3 sequences, roughly 28% seen once. CDR3 length: 16 amino acids. CDR1 is SGHTA and CDR2 is FQGTGA in the germline V gene. V shed 5 bases and J 0 bases; nucleotides not matched to a gene: 10. A few counts support this clonotype. The same sample was also studied in work on T cells of mothers and their children. That paper states: Overlap in related mother-child pairs always slightly exceeded unrelated pairs, never significantly.

This receptor was obtained from a woman in her forties in good health. The sequenced material came from blood. This rearrangement joins TRBV7-3 to TRBJ2-7, with TRBD1 matching 7 bases. The CDR3 DNA is TGTGCCAGCAGCCCAGAGGGGACAGTTAGCTCCTACGAGCAGTACTTC. Protein product: CASSPEGTVSSYEQYF.